These 2 T cell receptor beta chains came from one sample sequenced in a study of shared clonotypes between healthy human individuals. Naive-designated CD8 cells lacked CD45RO, were positively enriched for CCR7, and omitted terminally differentiated effector memory CD45RA+ cells. Profiling relied on immunoSEQ multiplex PCR, and the TCRdb table lists in-frame clones only, not all of them. Of around 2,100,000 clones listed, 85% to 95% are singletons. Sequenced material: naive CD8+ T cells sorted from blood. The source is a man aged 18 to 30 in good health.

This sequence joins TRBV28 and TRBJ2-2; D is perhaps TRBD1 (6 bases). Germline CDR1 reads MDHEN; CDR2 reads SYDVKM. This CDR3 spans 14 amino acids. V lost 6 bases, J lost 4 bases, and 12 bases lay in between. DNA for the CDR3: TGTGCCAGCAGGTGGCAGGGGAGCACCGGGGAGCTGTTTTTT. Its translation is CASRWQGSTGELFF.

Here the CDR3 reads CASSVPGQERHEQYF. Here the CDR3 DNA reads TGTGCCAGTAGTGTCCCGGGACAGGAACGGCACGAGCAGTACTTC. The rearrangement links TRBV19 to TRBJ2-7; the match to TRBD1 covers 8 bases. Germline CDR1 LNHDA, CDR2 SQIVND (reference sequence). Unmatched junction bases numbered 11, after V lost 5 bases and J lost 5 bases. The CDR3 spans 15 residues.